The present entry profiles one T cell receptor beta chain with its context. Its target is not known. The observed sequence ends 3 residues before the CDR3 terminus, with the missing tail filled in from the germline J gene. The germline V and J ends were trimmed by 2 bases and 4 bases, with 11 bases remaining between them. Germline CDR1 is SQVTM and CDR2 is ANQGSEA. The CDR3 covers 13 residues. This entry is derived from a study of T cells in women clearing cervical HPV infection. Across the study: Controls gave blood once infection was undetectable; cases at lesion identification. Only a few women had HLA typing results available. General study points: CIN3+ cases had significantly higher TCR richness than controls; evenness did not differ.

TCRdb's table, derived via immunoSEQ multiplex PCR, lists solely in-frame clones and lacks some. This specimen shows around 35,000 clones; the ten leading clones hold around 3.5%. The clonotype was recovered from a woman aged 18 to 75 with a cervical HPV16 infection that either progressed to CIN3+ or cleared (not recorded which). The source material was blood buffy coat. The chain joins TRBV29-1 to TRBJ1-1, with D possibly TRBD1 on 5 matching bases. This chain's CDR3 is CSVEKGRGTEAFF. The sequenced part of the CDR3 DNA is TGCAGCGTTGAAAAGGGGAGGGGCACTGAA.